This is a list of T cell receptor delta chains from one sample in a study of gamma-delta T cells after stem cell transplantation. TCRdb re-called the RT-PCR reads using CATT. Of some 2,400 delta-chain clones in the sample, around 6% were seen once. What was sequenced was gamma-delta T cells. These receptors came from a human donor. It is not recorded whose cells these are; they may come from a transplant donor. The CDR3 runs from the conserved cysteine through the conserved F or W. Each record gives: clone size, V gene, CDR3 length, CDR3 protein. Clone size appears in some rows only: once, few, many, or a class for an expanded clone.

>few|TRDV2|22
CACDTVAPGVAAGGSSRGQLFF
>.|TRDV2|15
CACDGMEDGTDKLIF
>medium-sized|TRDV2|16
CACDTVGGGYTDKLIF
>medium-sized|TRDV2|18
CACDTVAPSSWDTRQMFF
>medium-sized|TRDV2|17
CACDPIPTGDTTDKLIF
>.|TRDV2|18
CACDPLGDRDQYTDKLIF
>medium-sized|TRDV2|15
CACDTVSTYTDKLIF
>large|TRDV2|23
CACDTVARGWGKHSSWDTRQMFF
>.|TRDV2|23
CACDTVGGDTPEKSSWDTRQMFF
>medium-sized|TRDV2|18
CACDKVRTGGSYTDKLIF
>large|TRDV2|15
CACDALLEYTDKLIF
>medium-sized|TRDV2|18
CACDTGGYSSWDTRQMFF
>.|TRDV2|19
CACDRAEEGSSWDTRQMFF
>medium-sized|TRDV2|18
CACDTLRGGSRDTRQMFF
>few|TRDV2|19
CACDPLSTGVLGLTDKLIF
>medium-sized|TRDV2|19
CACEPVGTGGYRGTDKLIF
>few|TRDV2|15
CACDSLREYTDKLIF
>few|TRDV2|19
CACDTVKGVLGDTPDKLIF
>medium-sized|TRDV2|17
CACDIITPKTGTDKLIF
>few|TRDV2|18
CACDTIGGSTWGTRQMFF
>medium-sized|TRDV2|20
CACDTMGPSTGGYSPDKLIF
>medium-sized|TRDV2|22
CACDNVRLSSTGVTTSLDKLIF
>few|TRDV2|22
CACDTILGLGDASSWDTRQMFF
>.|TRDV2|19
CACDPLVLGDHSYTDKPIF
>medium-sized|TRDV2|15
CACDPLGDRTDKLIF
>medium-sized|TRDV2|13
CACDAMSTDKLIF
>medium-sized|TRDV2|17
CACDTPWEGSNTDKLIF
>few|TRDV3|14
CAFTAGGFTGKLIF
>.|TRDV2|18
CACDPITSTTGDTDKLIF
>.|TRDV2|18
CACDPITSITGDTDKLIF
>large|TRDV2|19
CACDTVSLGATRYTDKLIF
>few|TRDV1|18
CALGEHFLPNWGIGKLIF
>large|TRDV2|16
CACDTVGTPYTDKLIF
>medium-sized|TRDV2|22
CACDTVITGGYGSSWDTRQMFF
>.|TRDV2|19
CACDTLPHSLGDGTDKLIF
>medium-sized|TRDV2|19
CACDIVTGGNHLYTDKLIF
>large|TRDV2|18
CACDTVGGSATYTDKLIF
>.|TRDV2|19
CACDAILGLVEKYTDNLIF
>medium-sized|TRDV2|18
CACDTVRGIKAYTDKLIF
>medium-sized|TRDV2|14
CACDAWGNTDKLIF
>medium-sized|TRDV2|19
CACDQALGDGTWDTRQMFF
>.|TRDV1|20
CALGAPIYLYWGMNTDKLIF
>.|TRDV1|20
CALGGGGQHWGIRGWAKLIF
>hyperexpanded|TRDV2|19
CACDTGGAVRGWDTRQMFF
>few|TRDV3|15
CAFRGYYPPSDKLIF
>few|TRDV2|15
CACDTIAVQTDKLIF
>medium-sized|TRDV2|15
CACDTLGSDADKLIF
>medium-sized|TRDV2|16
CACVPVGRSVTDKLIF
>medium-sized|TRDV2|19
CACDTLTGDSSWDTRQMFF
>few|TRDV1|23
CALGEKPQRGDGGRRSHTDKLIF
>medium-sized|TRDV2|23
CACDTPTSYAGLGDSWDTRQMFF
>medium-sized|TRDV2|18
CACDTVGWRDTVTDKLIF
>few|TRDV2|15
CACDSLGAYTDNLIF
>medium-sized|TRDV2|17
CACDHLLGDPPTDKLIF
>medium-sized|TRDV2|20
CACDPVTGDTRGPHTDKLIF
>medium-sized|TRDV2|17
CACDLLGDTGDTDKLIF